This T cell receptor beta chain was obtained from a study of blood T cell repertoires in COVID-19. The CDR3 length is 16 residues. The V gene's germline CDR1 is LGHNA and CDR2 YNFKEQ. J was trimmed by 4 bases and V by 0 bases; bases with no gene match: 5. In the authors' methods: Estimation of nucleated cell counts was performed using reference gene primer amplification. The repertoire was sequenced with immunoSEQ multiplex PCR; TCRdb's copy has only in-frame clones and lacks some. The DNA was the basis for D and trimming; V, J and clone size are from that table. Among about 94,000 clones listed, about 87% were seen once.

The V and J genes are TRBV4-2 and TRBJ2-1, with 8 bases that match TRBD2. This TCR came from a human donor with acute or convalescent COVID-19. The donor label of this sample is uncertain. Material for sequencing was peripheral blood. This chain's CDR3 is CASSQDGRGVYNEQFF. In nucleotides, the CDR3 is TGTGCCAGCAGCCAAGACGGGCGGGGGGTATACAATGAGCAGTTCTTC.